Listed below are T cell receptor beta chains from one sample, sequenced in a study of T-cell memory formation after mild COVID-19. TCRdb recomputed calls from the 5' RACE reads with MiXCR, one row per CDR3 protein. The table records about 340,000 distinct CDR3 sequences, about 15% of them present only once. The sequenced sample consisted of PBMCs or a T cell subset sorted from them (not recorded which). Receptors originate from a man between 18 and 35 years old who had mild COVID-19 (a few samples of this study predate the infection). Cell type and time point are not known. The CDR3 runs from the conserved cysteine through the conserved F or W. The order of the fields is clone size, J gene, V gene, D gene, CDR3 DNA, CDR3 protein. D genes are given only for firm matches. For some rows the clone size is stated as once, few or many, or as a class when expanded; others skip it.

abundance: .
j_gene: TRBJ1-5
v_gene: TRBV20-1
d_gene: .
CDR3nt: TGCAGTGCTAGAGAAGCGTCCAATCAGCCCCAGCATTTT
CDR3aa: CSAREASNQPQHF

abundance: few
j_gene: TRBJ2-5
v_gene: TRBV2
d_gene: TRBD1
CDR3nt: TGTGCCAGCAGTGGGGACAGGGTGGAGACCCAGTACTTC
CDR3aa: CASSGDRVETQYF

abundance: .
j_gene: TRBJ2-5
v_gene: TRBV11-2
d_gene: TRBD2
CDR3nt: TGTGCCAGCAGCTTAGTATGGCGGGAGCAAGAGACCCAGTACTTC
CDR3aa: CASSLVWREQETQYF

abundance: .
j_gene: TRBJ1-1
v_gene: TRBV7-2
d_gene: .
CDR3nt: TGTGCCAGCAGCTTACTTAAGGCGGAAGCTTTCTTT
CDR3aa: CASSLLKAEAFF

abundance: few
j_gene: TRBJ1-1
v_gene: TRBV6-6
d_gene: .
CDR3nt: TGTGCCAGCGGGAGGGTACGGAACACTGAAGCTTTCTTT
CDR3aa: CASGRVRNTEAFF

abundance: few
j_gene: TRBJ1-1
v_gene: TRBV7-2
d_gene: .
CDR3nt: TGTGCCAGCAGGGACGAGCCAAAGGCCGTCCTCATGAACACTGAAGCTTTCTTT
CDR3aa: CASRDEPKAVLMNTEAFF

abundance: .
j_gene: TRBJ2-2
v_gene: TRBV2
d_gene: TRBD2
CDR3nt: TGTGCCAGCAGCCACTGGACTAGCGGGGGAGCTAACACCGGGGAGCTGTTTTTT
CDR3aa: CASSHWTSGGANTGELFF

abundance: few
j_gene: TRBJ2-2
v_gene: TRBV5-1
d_gene: .
CDR3nt: TGCGCCAGCAGCTTGGAGGCTAGCAGAGGGACCGGGGAGCTGTTTTTT
CDR3aa: CASSLEASRGTGELFF

abundance: .
j_gene: TRBJ2-2
v_gene: TRBV11-2
d_gene: TRBD1
CDR3nt: TGTGCCAGCAGCTTAGCATTCCGGACAGGGCCGAACACCGGGGAGCTGTTTTTT
CDR3aa: CASSLAFRTGPNTGELFF

abundance: few
j_gene: TRBJ1-5
v_gene: TRBV7-9
d_gene: .
CDR3nt: TGTGCCAGCAGCTTAGCCGGCGGAAACAATCAGCCCCAGCATTTT
CDR3aa: CASSLAGGNNQPQHF

abundance: .
j_gene: TRBJ1-1
v_gene: TRBV6-5
d_gene: .
CDR3nt: TGTGCCAGCAGTCGACTACGGGGACAACAAAACACTGAAGCTTTCTTT
CDR3aa: CASSRLRGQQNTEAFF

abundance: .
j_gene: TRBJ2-2
v_gene: TRBV5-1
d_gene: .
CDR3nt: TGCGCCAGCAGCTTGGTCGGGGGGCCGATCGGGGAGCTGTTTTTT
CDR3aa: CASSLVGGPIGELFF

abundance: many
j_gene: TRBJ2-5
v_gene: TRBV7-2
d_gene: .
CDR3nt: TGTGCCAGCAGCCCCCCGGGCAGACAAGAGACCCAGTACTTC
CDR3aa: CASSPPGRQETQYF

abundance: .
j_gene: TRBJ1-1
v_gene: TRBV7-2
d_gene: .
CDR3nt: TGTGCCAGCAGCCGTGACATTGGCACTGAAGCTTTCTTT
CDR3aa: CASSRDIGTEAFF

abundance: few
j_gene: TRBJ2-7
v_gene: TRBV6-5
d_gene: .
CDR3nt: TGTGCCAGCAGTATCGGACGGACCTACGAGCAGTACTTC
CDR3aa: CASSIGRTYEQYF

abundance: .
j_gene: TRBJ2-3
v_gene: TRBV25-1
d_gene: .
CDR3nt: TGTGCCAGCACCCGGGGACTTTCCACAGATACGCAGTATTTT
CDR3aa: CASTRGLSTDTQYF

abundance: .
j_gene: TRBJ1-4
v_gene: TRBV12-3/TRBV12-4
d_gene: .
CDR3nt: TGTGCCAGCAGCCTAAGTGAGGGGGAAAAACTGTTTTTT
CDR3aa: CASSLSEGEKLFF

abundance: .
j_gene: TRBJ2-2
v_gene: TRBV6-6
d_gene: .
CDR3nt: TGTGCCAGCAGTTACCTGTCCGGACAGAACACCGGGGAGCTGTTTTTT
CDR3aa: CASSYLSGQNTGELFF

abundance: .
j_gene: TRBJ2-3
v_gene: TRBV4-2
d_gene: TRBD2
CDR3nt: TGTGCCAGCAGCCAAACCGGAGGGGGGCCGGGAGGGGATACGCAGTATTTT
CDR3aa: CASSQTGGGPGGDTQYF

abundance: few
j_gene: TRBJ2-5
v_gene: TRBV19
d_gene: .
CDR3nt: TGTGCCAGTAGTATAGCCGGGACCCAGTACTTC
CDR3aa: CASSIAGTQYF

abundance: many
j_gene: TRBJ2-3
v_gene: TRBV7-3
d_gene: .
CDR3nt: TGTGCCAGCAGCTTACTCGGGGGAGGAGATACGCAGTATTTT
CDR3aa: CASSLLGGGDTQYF

abundance: many
j_gene: TRBJ2-3
v_gene: TRBV11-2
d_gene: .
CDR3nt: TGTGCCAGCAGCTTAGGCCCCTTAGATACGCAGTATTTT
CDR3aa: CASSLGPLDTQYF

abundance: many
j_gene: TRBJ2-6
v_gene: TRBV28
d_gene: .
CDR3nt: TGTGCCAGCCAGCCAGGGGTCTTTGCTGGGGCCAACGTCCTGACTTTC
CDR3aa: CASQPGVFAGANVLTF

abundance: many
j_gene: TRBJ1-1
v_gene: TRBV7-9
d_gene: TRBD1
CDR3nt: TGTGCCAGCAGCTTCCAGGGGGACACTGAAGCTTTCTTT
CDR3aa: CASSFQGDTEAFF

abundance: few
j_gene: TRBJ1-1
v_gene: TRBV20-1
d_gene: TRBD1
CDR3nt: TGCAGTGCTAGAGATCCGGACAGGGGCGCTGAAGCTTTCTTT
CDR3aa: CSARDPDRGAEAFF

abundance: .
j_gene: TRBJ2-2
v_gene: TRBV11-1
d_gene: TRBD2
CDR3nt: TGTGCCAGCAGCTTAGCTGCCAGCGGGGGGGCCGGGGAGCTGTTTTTT
CDR3aa: CASSLAASGGAGELFF

abundance: few
j_gene: TRBJ2-1
v_gene: TRBV25-1
d_gene: TRBD2
CDR3nt: TGTGCCAGCAGTGAGCCCTCCGGTCGGGGGGACAATGAGCAGTTCTTC
CDR3aa: CASSEPSGRGDNEQFF

abundance: few
j_gene: TRBJ2-3
v_gene: TRBV7-2
d_gene: .
CDR3nt: TGTGCCAGCAGCTTAGAGGTGCCGGTGGGGAATACGCAGTATTTT
CDR3aa: CASSLEVPVGNTQYF

abundance: .
j_gene: TRBJ1-2
v_gene: TRBV5-3
d_gene: .
CDR3nt: TGTGCCAGAAGCCTCAGGGTGCCCCATGGCTACACCTTC
CDR3aa: CARSLRVPHGYTF

abundance: .
j_gene: TRBJ2-5
v_gene: TRBV20-1
d_gene: .
CDR3nt: TGCAGTGCTAGAGATGATGGGAGACGGGAGACCCAGTACTTC
CDR3aa: CSARDDGRRETQYF

abundance: .
j_gene: TRBJ2-1
v_gene: TRBV20-1
d_gene: .
CDR3nt: TGCAGTGCTATTCGCACACTGACGGGCAGTAATGAGCAGTTCTTC
CDR3aa: CSAIRTLTGSNEQFF

abundance: .
j_gene: TRBJ1-3
v_gene: TRBV20-1
d_gene: .
CDR3nt: TGCAGTGCTAGAGGTGGGGGCGCTGGAAACACCATATATTTT
CDR3aa: CSARGGGAGNTIYF

abundance: many
j_gene: TRBJ1-2
v_gene: TRBV5-6
d_gene: .
CDR3nt: TGTGCCAGCAGCTTGGTCCAGGGGAACTATGGCTACACCTTC
CDR3aa: CASSLVQGNYGYTF

abundance: .
j_gene: TRBJ2-2
v_gene: TRBV15
d_gene: TRBD1
CDR3nt: TGTGCCACCAGCAGGGACAGGGACCTCACCGGGGAGCTGTTTTTT
CDR3aa: CATSRDRDLTGELFF

abundance: .
j_gene: TRBJ1-2
v_gene: TRBV3-1
d_gene: TRBD1
CDR3nt: TGTGCCAGCAGCCACGGACAGGGAAACTATGGCTACACCTTC
CDR3aa: CASSHGQGNYGYTF

abundance: few
j_gene: TRBJ2-3
v_gene: TRBV12-3/TRBV12-4
d_gene: .
CDR3nt: TGTGCCAGCAGTCCGACCTCTAGGCTTGTAACGCAGTATTTT
CDR3aa: CASSPTSRLVTQYF

abundance: few
j_gene: TRBJ2-3
v_gene: TRBV7-2
d_gene: .
CDR3nt: TGTGCCAGCAGCTCCGTCAGGGGGGGGTCCCCAGATACGCAGTATTTT
CDR3aa: CASSSVRGGSPDTQYF

abundance: .
j_gene: TRBJ2-7
v_gene: TRBV18
d_gene: .
CDR3nt: TGTGCCAGCTCAGGCCTACACGAGCAGTACTTC
CDR3aa: CASSGLHEQYF

abundance: .
j_gene: TRBJ1-4
v_gene: TRBV6-1
d_gene: .
CDR3nt: TGTGCCAGACTACCTTTAATAGCAACTAATGAAAAACTGTTTTTT
CDR3aa: CARLPLIATNEKLFF

abundance: few
j_gene: TRBJ2-2
v_gene: TRBV5-1
d_gene: TRBD2
CDR3nt: TGCGCCAGCAGCTTGGCCTCTAGCGGGGGCCGGAGGACCGGGGAGCTGTTTTTT
CDR3aa: CASSLASSGGRRTGELFF

abundance: few
j_gene: TRBJ2-5
v_gene: TRBV7-8
d_gene: TRBD2
CDR3nt: TGTGCCAGCACCTCGCGGGGGGGCTGGGAGACCCAGTACTTC
CDR3aa: CASTSRGGWETQYF

abundance: once
j_gene: TRBJ1-1
v_gene: TRBV7-2
d_gene: .
CDR3nt: TGTGCCAGCAGTGCTGGGGGGCCCCCCATGAACACTGAAGCTTTCTTT
CDR3aa: CASSAGGPPMNTEAFF

abundance: .
j_gene: TRBJ2-3
v_gene: TRBV9
d_gene: .
CDR3nt: TGTGCCAGCAGCGTAGACGGGGTTGGGACAGATACGCAGTATTTT
CDR3aa: CASSVDGVGTDTQYF